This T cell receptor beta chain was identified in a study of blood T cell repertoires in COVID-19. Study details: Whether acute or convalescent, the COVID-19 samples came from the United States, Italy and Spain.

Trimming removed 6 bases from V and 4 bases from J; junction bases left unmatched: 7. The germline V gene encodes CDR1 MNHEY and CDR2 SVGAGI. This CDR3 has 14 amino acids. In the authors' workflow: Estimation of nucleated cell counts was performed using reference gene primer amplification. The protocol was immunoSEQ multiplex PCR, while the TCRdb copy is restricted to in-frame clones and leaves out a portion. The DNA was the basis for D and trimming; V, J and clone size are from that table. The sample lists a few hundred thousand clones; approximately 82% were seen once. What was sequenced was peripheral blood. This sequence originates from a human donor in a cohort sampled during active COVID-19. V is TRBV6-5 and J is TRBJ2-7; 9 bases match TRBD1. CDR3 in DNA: TGTGCCAGCAGAACCCCCGGGACAGGGTACGAGCAGTACTTC. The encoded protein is CASRTPGTGYEQYF.